This entry is about one T cell receptor beta chain. These data are taken from a study of regulatory T cells in long-lasting Graves disease. In building TCR beta libraries, iRepertoire HTBI primers were used together with Arm-PCR of CDR3 regions. TCRdb re-derived calls from the multiplex PCR reads in MiXCR, one entry per CDR3 protein. The sample lists hundreds of thousands of distinct CDR3 sequences; 15% were seen once. V was trimmed by 2 bases and J by 0 bases, leaving 17 bases between them. CDR1 KGHSH and CDR2 LQKENI come from the germline V gene. This CDR3 has 18 residues. As for time point: newly diagnosed GD, antithyroid drugs for less than 3 months. After RNA was extracted from PBMCs, the TCR library was made from it. In addition, the sample was reused for a study of T cells in Graves' hyperthyroidism and ophthalmopathy. In that study: Most thyroid clonotypes expanded above 0.001 were also detected in blood.

The receptor comes from a woman in her thirties or forties with Graves disease. Here the sequenced sample was peripheral blood mononuclear cells (PBMCs), taken at new diagnosis, from a patient treated with antithyroid drugs. The J gene is TRBJ1-5, the V gene TRBV18, with D unresolved. As DNA, the CDR3 is TGTGCCAGCTCACCAGACTACAGCGAAAATTATAGCAATCAGCCCCAGCATTTT. Protein: CASSPDYSENYSNQPQHF.